The clone carrying this T cell receptor beta chain has at least ten counts. Its antigen is undetermined. V was pared by 3 bases and J by 4 bases, with 13 bases between. Germline CDR1 and CDR2: SGHTA and FQGNSA. This CDR3 comprises 15 residues. RNA transcripts served as the template for amplifying TCR beta CDR3 regions. First-round RT-PCR targeting the TCR CDR3 was performed with the HTBI primer set. TCRdb re-called the multiplex PCR reads through MiXCR, storing one row per CDR3 protein. The table has almost 600,000 distinct CDR3 sequences, 14% seen once. The sample comes from a study of T cells in Graves' hyperthyroidism and ophthalmopathy. Whole-study findings and limits: Ophthalmopathy, as predicted by the model, came a median about seven months after the prediction.

This TCR derives from a woman aged 25 to 39 with Graves' hyperthyroidism that later progressed to Graves' ophthalmopathy. This chain joins TRBV7-2 and TRBJ2-1; tentatively, D is TRBD1 (6 bases). The sample taken for sequencing was blood. The CDR3 reads CASSFTGPDYNEQFF. CDR3 coding DNA: TGTGCCAGCAGCTTCACAGGGCCCGATTACAATGAGCAGTTCTTC.